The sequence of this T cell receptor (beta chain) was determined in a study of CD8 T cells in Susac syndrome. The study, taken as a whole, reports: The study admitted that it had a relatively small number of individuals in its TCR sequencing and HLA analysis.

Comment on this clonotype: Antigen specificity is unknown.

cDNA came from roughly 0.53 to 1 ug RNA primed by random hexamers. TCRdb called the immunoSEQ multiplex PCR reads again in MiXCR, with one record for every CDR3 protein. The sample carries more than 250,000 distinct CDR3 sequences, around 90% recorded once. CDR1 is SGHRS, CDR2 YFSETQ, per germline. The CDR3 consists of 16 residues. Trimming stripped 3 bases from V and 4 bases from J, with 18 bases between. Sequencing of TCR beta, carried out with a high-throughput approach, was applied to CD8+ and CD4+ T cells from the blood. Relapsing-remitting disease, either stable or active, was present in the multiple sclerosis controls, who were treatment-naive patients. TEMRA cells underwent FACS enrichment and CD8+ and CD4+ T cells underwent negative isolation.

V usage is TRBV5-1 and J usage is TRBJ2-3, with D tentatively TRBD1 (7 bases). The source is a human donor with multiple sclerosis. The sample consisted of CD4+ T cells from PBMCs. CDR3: CASSSLAKGAADTQYF. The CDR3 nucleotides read TGCGCCAGCAGCTCACTAGCCAAGGGGGCCGCAGATACGCAGTATTTT.